This entry is about one TCR beta chain. Its antigen remains unknown. The data are from a study of OX40 agonist ivuxolimab in advanced cancers. About the study: A diagnosis of hepatocellular carcinoma, melanoma, renal cell or head and neck cancer was present in dose-escalation patients. Averaging around 60 years in age, with a range of roughly 23 to 80, the cohort was approximately 83% male. Partial responses occurred in three patients (one hepatocellular carcinoma, two cutaneous melanoma).

Sequencing used immunoSEQ multiplex PCR; TCRdb keeps in-frame clones, though not all of them. The table lists around 41,000 clones, around 88% of them singletons, with roughly 0.55% in the top ten. V lost 4 bases and J 5 bases, leaving 13 bases between the germline ends. This CDR3 contains 14 residues. Germline V CDR1 and CDR2: SGHRS, YFSETQ. Findings and caveats of the study: Within 6 weeks, CD4+ and CD8+ blood T cells expanded clonally at 0.1 to 3.0 mg/kg.

The sequenced sample was CD4+ or CD8+ T cells sorted from blood, obtained in a trial of the OX40 agonist ivuxolimab. The sequence derives from an adult with an advanced solid tumor such as melanoma, head and neck, liver or kidney cancer. V usage is TRBV5-1 and J usage is TRBJ2-1; D might be TRBD2 (6 bases). The CDR3, as DNA: TGCGCCAGCAGCCGCGGACTAAACCACAATGAGCAGTTCTTC. Protein sequence: CASSRGLNHNEQFF.